Below, 26 T cell receptor beta chains from the same sample are listed, as sequenced in a study of T cell repertoires in cytomegalovirus infection (dated by TCRdb to about 2019). Sequencer: Illumina HiSeq 1500. TCRdb cleaned the public reads at Q25 with fastp, built clones with MiXCR and kept in-frame beta chains. Here each entry gathers all rows of one CDR3 protein and keeps the most common genes and DNA. The sample table records around 430,000 distinct CDR3 sequences; roughly 42% of these occur just once. The biggest ten clones account for around 45% of the sample. Interpreted using the paper, the treatment or condition label stands for: in vitro stimulation with specific CMV peptide epitopes to enrich CMV-specific T cells. Their specific antigens are unknown. The sample was cultured PBMCs, taken from culture after CMV antigen stimulation. The receptors were gathered from a human donor in good health (CMV status not recorded). Some clones in this sample may be carry-over from other donors' samples.

V and J are TRBV4-1 and TRBJ2-1; D is possibly TRBD2 (6 bases). Germline V lookup: CDR1 MGHRA, CDR2 YSYEKL. The length of the CDR3 is 14 residues. Trimming shortened V by 4 bases and J by 9 bases, and 16 bases separated the two germline ends. The CDR3 spells CASSPRSSDGEQFF. The CDR3 coding sequence is TGCGCCAGCAGCCCCCGATCTAGCGACGGTGAGCAGTTCTTC.

The gene calls are TRBV11-2 and TRBJ2-3; D possibly corresponds to TRBD2 (6 bases). Trimming removed 5 bases at V and 5 bases at J, with 14 bases between. The CDR3 length is 14 residues. Germline CDR1 reads SGHAT; CDR2 reads FQNNGV. Written as DNA, the CDR3 is TGTGCCAGCAGCAGAAACCTCGGGGGAGATACGCAGTATTTT. It specifies CASSRNLGGDTQYF.

V and J are TRBV14 and TRBJ1-1, with D perhaps TRBD1 (5 bases). The germline V and J ends were trimmed by 4 bases and 7 bases, with 13 bases remaining between them. The CDR3 extends over 13 amino acids. In germline, CDR1 is SGHDN, CDR2 FVKESK. CDR3 bases: TGTGCCAGCAGCCGATTCAGGGAAGGTGAAGCTTTCTTT. Its translation is CASSRFREGEAFF.

The chain links TRBV7-6 to TRBJ2-7; 9 bases are shared with TRBD1. The length of the CDR3 is 15 residues. Germline assignment: CDR1 SGHVS and CDR2 FNYEAQ. Trimming took 7 bases from V and 3 from J; bases not matched to a gene: 10. CDR3 nucleotide sequence: TGTGCCAGCATTGTTGGGACAGGGTCCTTCTACGAGCAGTACTTC. Translating gives CASIVGTGSFYEQYF. The full variable domain, in which reference TRBV7-6 and TRBJ2-7 provide the parts outside the CDR3, is GAGVSQSPRYKVTKRGQDVALRCDPISGHVSLYWYRQALGQGPEFLTYFNYEAQQDKSGLPNDRFSAERPEGSISTLTIQRTEQRDSAMYRCASIVGTGSFYEQYFGPGTRLTVT.

In its sample, this clonotype was seen a few times. The rearrangement uses TRBV24-1 and TRBJ2-3, with 10 bases that match TRBD2. V lost 3 bases, J lost 4 bases, and 6 bases stayed unmatched. The CDR3 sequence is 16 residues long. In germline, CDR1 is KGHDR, CDR2 SFDVKD. The CDR3 DNA reads TGTGCCACCAGTGATGGTCGACTAGCGGGTTCAGATACGCAGTATTTT. Translated, it gives CATSDGRLAGSDTQYF.

The gene calls are TRBV20-1 and TRBJ2-3, with 7 bases aligning to TRBD2. The germline CDR1 and CDR2 sequences are DFQATT and SNEGSKA (reference sequence). V dropped 8 bases and J dropped 4; count of bases not matched to a gene: 12. The CDR3 covers 14 residues. CDR3 bases: TGCAGTCACTTACTGGGACTATCATCAGATACGCAGTATTTT. This sequence encodes CSHLLGLSSDTQYF.

This clonotype was seen a few times. The chain joins TRBV11-2 to TRBJ1-2; 9 bases align to TRBD1. Germline loops: CDR1 SGHAT, CDR2 FQNNGV. The J segment lost 8 bases and the V segment lost 6 bases, leaving 13 bases of the junction unmatched. This CDR3 is built from 15 residues. The CDR3 region has the DNA TGTGCCAGCAGTTCCCTCGGGACAGGGTACCGGGGCTACACCTTC. Protein: CASSSLGTGYRGYTF.

The sample holds a few counts of this clonotype. The V and J genes are TRBV11-2 and TRBJ2-3, with no clear D. This CDR3 is 14 amino acids long. V shed 3 bases and J shed 0 bases, with 7 bases lying between them. Germline V lookup: CDR1 SGHAT, CDR2 FQNNGV. In DNA, the CDR3 is TGTGCCAGCAGCTTTGCAGTTAGCACAGATACGCAGTATTTT. It translates to CASSFAVSTDTQYF.

The chain carries TRBV7-2 and TRBJ2-5, with unresolved D. The germline V and J ends were trimmed by 2 bases and 2 bases, with 6 bases remaining between them. The length of the CDR3 is 13 residues. Per the germline V gene, CDR1 is SGHTA and CDR2 is FQGNSA. The CDR3 DNA follows: TGTGCCAGCAGCTTAACGCCTCAAGAGACCCAGTACTTC. Translating gives CASSLTPQETQYF.

The J gene is TRBJ1-2, the V gene TRBV5-4; TRBD1 is a possible D gene (5 bases). The V end lost 3 bases, the J end lost 7 bases, and 16 bases lay between the germline ends. Germline V CDR1 and CDR2: SGHNT, YYREEE (reference sequence). The CDR3 runs 14 residues. The chain's CDR3 is CASSSPEWGFGYTF. The CDR3 DNA sequence: TGTGCCAGCAGCTCTCCGGAGTGGGGCTTTGGCTACACCTTC.

The chain is built from TRBV30 and TRBJ1-1; D remains unclear. Trimming took 0 bases from V and 11 from J, leaving 19 bases between them. The length of the CDR3 is 14 residues. Germline V gene data show CDR1 as GTSNPN and CDR2 as SVGIG (reference sequence). This chain's CDR3 is CAWSVPADFTVAFF. Here the CDR3 DNA reads TGTGCCTGGAGTGTACCGGCAGACTTCACTGTGGCTTTCTTT.

The gene calls are TRBV7-9 and TRBJ2-5, with 10 bases identical to TRBD2. The junction had 8 bases not matched to a gene; V was cut back by 5 bases and J by 5 bases. CDR3 length: 15 residues. Germline assignment: CDR1 SEHNR and CDR2 FQNEAQ (reference sequence). The CDR3 protein is CASSPGASGSETQYF. CDR3 nucleotide sequence: TGTGCCAGCAGCCCTGGGGCTAGCGGGAGTGAGACCCAGTACTTC. Full variable domain (rest looked up from reference TRBV7-9 and TRBJ2-5): DTGVSQNPRHKITKRGQNVTFRCDPISEHNRLYWYRQTLGQGPEFLTYFQNEAQLEKSRLLSDRFSAERPKGSFSTLEIQRTEQGDSAMYLCASSPGASGSETQYFGPGTRLLVL.

J is TRBJ2-7 and V is TRBV7-8; D is unclear. The ends were cut back, 4 bases at V and 2 bases at J, with 9 bases in the middle. The CDR3 length is 13 residues. Germline-derived CDR1 and CDR2 are SGHVS and FQNEAQ. CDR3 coding DNA: TGTGCCAGCAGCTCGCAAGCTACCTACGAGCAGTACTTC. Its protein is CASSSQATYEQYF.

CDR3 loop: CASSPRLQGNTEAFF. The CDR3 nucleotides read TGTGCCAGCAGCCCCCGGTTACAGGGAAACACTGAAGCTTTCTTT. This chain uses TRBV7-8 with TRBJ1-1; maybe TRBD1 (6 bases). V was trimmed by 5 bases and J by 2 bases, leaving 15 bases between them. From germline, CDR1 is SGHVS and CDR2 FQNEAQ. This CDR3 spans 15 amino acids.

The genes are TRBV11-3 and TRBJ2-3; D gene uncertain. CDR1 is SGHNT, CDR2 YENEEA, per germline. CDR3 length equals 16 residues. With 5 bases removed from V and 3 bases from J, the gap between germline ends came to 18 bases. The CDR3 nucleotides are TGTGCCAGCAGCCCCGGGCGAGGTCCTAATACAGATACGCAGTATTTT. Protein product: CASSPGRGPNTDTQYF.

The sample holds a few counts of this clonotype. The V gene is TRBV7-8, the J gene TRBJ2-1; D may be TRBD1 or TRBD2 (6 bases each). Trimming removed 6 bases from V and 2 bases from J, with 14 bases in between. The CDR3 sequence is 15 residues long. Germline V gene data show CDR1 as SGHVS and CDR2 as FQNEAQ. The CDR3 coding sequence is TGTGCCAGCAGGCAGTCCGGGGGCCCCTACAATGAGCAGTTCTTC. Its protein is CASRQSGGPYNEQFF.

This chain connects TRBV6-6 to TRBJ2-5, with TRBD1 as a possible D gene (5 bases). The CDR3 is 16 residues long. V dropped 2 bases and J dropped 5 bases, with 18 bases sitting between them. CDR1 is MNHNY and CDR2 is SVGAGI in the germline V gene (reference sequence). CDR3 sequence: CASSYTPRSAGETQYF. As DNA, the CDR3 is TGTGCCAGCAGTTACACCCCGAGGAGCGCAGGGGAGACCCAGTACTTC.

The rearrangement links TRBV18 to TRBJ1-2; no clear D. V was shortened by 3 bases and J by 8 bases, with 13 bases between the two germline ends. The CDR3 is 13 amino acids. Germline CDR1 reads KGHSH; CDR2 reads LQKENI. Here the CDR3 DNA reads TGTGCCAGCTCACCCGAAACGGAGGCCGGCTACACCTTC. It encodes CASSPETEAGYTF. The entire variable domain, with the rest obtained from reference TRBV18 and TRBJ1-2, is as follows: NAGVMQNPRHLVRRRGQEARLRCSPMKGHSHVYWYRQLPEEGLKFMVYLQKENIIDESGMPKERFSAEFPKEGPSILRIQQVVRGDSAAYFCASSPETEAGYTFGSGTRLTVV.

The CDR3 DNA sequence: TGTGCCAGCAGCCCCGGGCAGCTACATGGCTACACCTTC. Protein: CASSPGQLHGYTF. The gene calls are TRBV9 and TRBJ1-2, with D uncertain. The germline CDR1 and CDR2 sequences are SGDLS and YYNGEE. The CDR3 contains 13 residues. V lost 4 bases to trimming and J lost 6 bases, with 13 bases between them.

The V gene is TRBV10-3, the J gene TRBJ1-2; a weak D match, TRBD1 (5 bases). In germline, CDR1 is ENHRY, CDR2 SYGVKD. Trimming left V 0 bases short and J 3 bases short, with 8 bases between. CDR3 length: 14 amino acids. CDR3 protein: CAISESQGYYGYTF. CDR3 nucleotide sequence: TGTGCCATCAGTGAGTCGCAGGGCTACTATGGCTACACCTTC.

There are a few counts of this clonotype. The J gene is TRBJ1-3, the V gene TRBV2; perhaps TRBD1 as D (5 bases). The V end lost 6 bases, the J end lost 2 bases, and 11 bases lay between the germline ends. The CDR3 is made up of 14 amino acids. Germline V gives CDR1 SNHLY, CDR2 FYNNEI. The CDR3: CASSLGGTGNTIYF. The CDR3 nucleotides are TGTGCCAGCAGCCTGGGGGGGACTGGAAACACCATATATTTT. Drawing the rest from reference TRBV2 and TRBJ1-3, the complete variable domain is EPEVTQTPSHQVTQMGQEVILRCVPISNHLYFYWYRQILGQKVEFLVSFYNNEISEKSEIFDDQFSVERPDGSNFTLKIRSTKLEDSAMYFCASSLGGTGNTIYFGEGSWLTVV.

The chain employs TRBV5-4 and TRBJ2-5; D not resolved. The V gene lost 7 bases and the J gene lost 5 bases, with 12 bases spanning the gap. This CDR3 region has 12 residues. Germline V CDR1 and CDR2: SGHNT, YYREEE (reference sequence). CDR3 amino acids: CASVGSEETQYF. The DNA for the CDR3 is TGTGCCAGCGTGGGGTCGGAGGAGACCCAGTACTTC.

This clonotype was detected once. This chain connects TRBV28 to TRBJ2-7, with D tentatively TRBD1 (6 bases). Per germline, CDR1 MDHEN and CDR2 SYDVKM. The CDR3 loop spans 15 amino acids. Trimming left V 3 bases short and J 1 base short, with 13 bases between. In DNA form, the CDR3 reads TGTGCCAGCAGTTTTGGGGGCGTTGAATCCTACGAGCAGTACTTC. Protein sequence: CASSFGGVESYEQYF.

The chain recombines TRBV28 with TRBJ2-1; D remains ambiguous. Germline lookup yields CDR1 MDHEN and CDR2 SYDVKM. Trimming stripped 6 bases from V and 5 bases from J, with 5 bases between. The CDR3 extends over 11 amino acids. CDR3 residues: CASRDNNEQFF. In DNA, the CDR3 is TGTGCCAGCAGAGATAACAATGAGCAGTTCTTC.

This clonotype occurred many times. The V and J genes are TRBV6-2 or TRBV6-3 and TRBJ2-7; D ambiguous. V was clipped by 2 bases and J by 1 base, with 6 bases between them. The CDR3 consists of 13 residues. Germline assignment: CDR1 MNHEY and CDR2 SVGEGT. The CDR3 region is CASSYGYSYEQYF. CDR3 nucleotides: TGTGCCAGCAGTTACGGCTATTCCTACGAGCAGTACTTC.

The chain employs TRBV5-8 and TRBJ2-1; unclear D gene. This CDR3 is built from 14 residues. With 4 bases removed from V and 2 bases from J, the gap between germline ends came to 10 bases. Germline CDR1 reads SGHTS; CDR2 reads YDEGEE. The CDR3 DNA reads as TGTGCCAGCAGCCCTCCCACTACCTACAATGAGCAGTTCTTC. It specifies CASSPPTTYNEQFF.